This T cell receptor (beta chain) was retrieved from a study of T cells after yellow fever vaccination. Study-level points and caveats: It was a small share of clonotypes that appeared in both CD4 and CD8 compartments. Most primary-vaccination clones recurred post-booster (roughly 96% CD4, over 70% CD8).

Germline lookup yields CDR1 SGHAT and CDR2 FQDESV (reference sequence). The CDR3 consists of 18 residues. TCRdb ran MiXCR on the 5' RACE reads and lists one entry per CDR3 protein. The sample holds a few hundred thousand distinct CDR3 sequences; roughly 17% are singletons and the top ten take roughly 17%. On this clonotype: What it binds is not known. An end of the junction does not agree with germline; a read error may underlie this.

This material consisted of PBMCs, taken 5 days after the first yellow fever vaccination. The V call is TRBV11-1, the J call TRBJ2-3; 7 bases match TRBD1. This TCR came from a man aged 18 to 35 who received the YFV17D yellow fever vaccine. The CDR3 spells CTSSLLGQAGTSTDTQYF. The DNA of the CDR3 is TGTACCAGCAGCTTATTAGGACAGGCCGGGACGAGCACAGATACGCAGTATTTT. Variable domain in full (rest from reference TRBV11-1 and TRBJ2-3): EAEVAQSPRYKITEKSQAVAFWCDPISGHATLYWYRQILGQGPELLVQFQDESVVDDSQLPKDRFSAERLKGVDSTLKIQPAELGDSAMYLCTSSLLGQAGTSTDTQYFGPGTRLTVL.